Following are 10 T cell receptor beta chains from one sample sequenced in a study of CD8+CD57+ T cells in acquired aplastic anemia. The template for TCR beta VDJ and CDR3 sequence profiling was genomic DNA. TCRdb passed the reads through MiXCR, listing each CDR3 protein once. The sample has hundreds of thousands of distinct CDR3 sequences, approximately 70% seen once. The sequencing input was sorted CD4+, CD8+, or CD8+CD57+ T cells (not recorded which) from PBMCs. The source is a human donor in good health, serving as a control.

This clonotype has at least ten counts. CDR3 in DNA: TGTGCCAGCAGCCGGATGACTAGCGGGGGGGGCACAGATACGCAGTATTTT. It specifies CASSRMTSGGGTDTQYF. The rearrangement links TRBV7-2 to TRBJ2-3; TRBD2 agrees at 14 bases. The CDR3 has 17 amino acids. The trim removed 5 bases at V and 1 base at J, leaving 5 bases unmatched. Germline lookup yields CDR1 SGHTA and CDR2 FQGNSA.

On this clonotype itself: Compared with germline, one end of the junction differs, possibly owing to a read error. This sequence joins TRBV30 and TRBJ2-2; D possibly uses TRBD1 or TRBD2 (5 bases each). CDR1 is GTSNPN and CDR2 is SVGIG in the germline V gene (reference sequence). The CDR3 runs 14 residues. The CDR3 is CAWSFGARTGEPFF. The CDR3 DNA sequence: TGTGCCTGGAGTTTTGGGGCGAGAACCGGGGAGCCGTTTTTT.

The chain couples TRBV2 to TRBJ2-5; 11 nucleotides agree with TRBD2. Germline V CDR1 and CDR2: SNHLY, FYNNEI. This CDR3 is built from 16 residues. V trimming: 2 bases; J trimming: 4 bases; junction bases outside the gene matches: 6. The CDR3 DNA reads as TGTGCCAGCAGTGAAATCCTAGCGGGGGGAGGAGAGACCCAGTACTTC. Its translation is CASSEILAGGGETQYF.

This clonotype was observed a few times. One base away lies a much larger clone, so this may be a sequencing read error. This chain links TRBV7-9 with TRBJ1-1; possibly TRBD1 for D (5 bases). Germline lookup yields CDR1 SEHNR and CDR2 FQNEAQ (reference sequence). The CDR3 runs 13 residues. Trimming removed 6 bases from V and 1 base from J, with 9 bases in between. The CDR3 protein is CASSSQGNTEAFF. For the CDR3, the DNA is TGTGCCAGCAGTAGTCAGGGGAACACTGAAGCTTTCTTT. The variable domain in full, with the rest retrieved from reference TRBV7-9 and TRBJ1-1, is DTGVSQNPRHKITKRGQNVTFRCDPISEHNRLYWYRQTLGQGPEFLTYFQNEAQLEKSRLLSDRFSAERPKGSFSTLEIQRTEQGDSAMYLCASSSQGNTEAFFGQGTRLTVV.

This clonotype was seen a handful of times. The chain employs TRBV10-3 and TRBJ1-5, with a weak D call TRBD1 (6 bases). This CDR3 region has 13 residues. V dropped 11 bases and J dropped 11 bases, with 22 bases sitting between them. Germline lookup yields CDR1 ENHRY and CDR2 SYGVKD. The CDR3 loop reads CASGGGSNRAQHF. The CDR3 DNA is TGTGCCTCCGGGGGGGGCAGCAATCGGGCCCAGCATTTT.

The chain is built from TRBV9 and TRBJ2-7, with D possibly being TRBD2 (5 bases). CDR1 and CDR2 (germline): SGDLS, YYNGEE. There are 15 residues in the CDR3. V lost 4 bases, J lost 3 bases, and 17 bases lay in between. This CDR3 is CASSSGRGLSYEQYF. CDR3 nucleotides: TGTGCCAGCAGCTCCGGCAGAGGGCTGAGCTACGAGCAGTACTTC.

With respect to this clonotype: This is likely a read error, given that the CDR3 carries no conserved phenylalanine or tryptophan at its end. It is unclear where the CDR3 begins or ends on the DNA, so no DNA is shown, and the CDR3 is as TCRdb lists it. The V and J genes are TRBV19 and TRBJ1-6. Germline CDR1 reads LNHDA; CDR2 reads SQIVND (reference sequence). With termini counted, the CDR3 has 13 amino acids. This CDR3 is CASSIDEEGDLPL.

V gene TRBV9 combines with J gene TRBJ1-3; D gene uncertain. Per the germline V gene, CDR1 is SGDLS and CDR2 is YYNGEE. The CDR3 runs to 14 residues. With 1 base removed from V and 6 bases from J, the gap between germline ends came to 11 bases. The CDR3 region has the DNA TGTGCCAGCAGCGTAACATGGGCGGTAAACACCATATATTTT. This encodes CASSVTWAVNTIYF.

About this clonotype: The junction shows a germline mismatch at one end, possibly a read error. This chain uses TRBV7-2 with TRBJ1-2; possible D gene TRBD1, 5 bases. CDR3 size: 12 residues. Germline V gives CDR1 SGHTA, CDR2 FQGNSA. CDR3: CASSPQGYGCTF. The DNA of the CDR3 is TGTGCCAGCAGCCCGCAGGGATATGGCTGCACCTTC.

V gene TRBV20-1 combines with J gene TRBJ1-2; D remains ambiguous. The V gene lost 2 bases and the J gene lost 3 bases, with 13 bases spanning the gap. The length of the CDR3 is 14 residues. Germline-derived CDR1 and CDR2 are DFQATT and SNEGSKA (reference sequence). CDR3 DNA: TGCAGTGCTAGAATTTCGGAAGGGTACTATGGCTACACCTTC. It is translated as CSARISEGYYGYTF.